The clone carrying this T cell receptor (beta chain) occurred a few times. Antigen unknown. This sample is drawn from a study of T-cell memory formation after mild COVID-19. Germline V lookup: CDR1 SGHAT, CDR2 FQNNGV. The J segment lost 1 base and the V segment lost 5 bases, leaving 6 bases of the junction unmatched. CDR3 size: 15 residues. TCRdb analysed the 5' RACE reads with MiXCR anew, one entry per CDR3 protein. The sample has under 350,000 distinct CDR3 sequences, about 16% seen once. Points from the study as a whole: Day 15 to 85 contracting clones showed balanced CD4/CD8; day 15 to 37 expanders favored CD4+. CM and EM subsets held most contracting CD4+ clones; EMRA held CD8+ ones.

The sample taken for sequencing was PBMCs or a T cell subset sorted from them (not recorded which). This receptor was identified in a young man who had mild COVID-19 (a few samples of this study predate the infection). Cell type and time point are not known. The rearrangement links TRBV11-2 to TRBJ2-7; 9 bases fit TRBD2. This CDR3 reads CASSPRGGLSYEQYF. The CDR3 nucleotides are TGTGCCAGCAGCCCGCGGGGGGGCCTTTCCTACGAGCAGTACTTC. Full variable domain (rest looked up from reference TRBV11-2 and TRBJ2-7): EAGVAQSPRYKIIEKRQSVAFWCNPISGHATLYWYQQILGQGPKLLIQFQNNGVVDDSQLPKDRFSAERLKGVDSTLKIQPAKLEDSAVYLCASSPRGGLSYEQYFGPGTRLTVT.